This T cell receptor (beta chain) derives from a study of post-analysis software for immune sequencing data. Findings of the study overall: Included in a set of 5 or 6 TRBV segments more frequent in patients than controls were TRBV5-6, TRBV5-1 and TRBV20-1.

Of note for this clonotype: No antigen is known for it.

Every TCR beta cDNA library bore unique molecular identifiers. TCRdb itself ran the PCR reads through MiXCR, one entry per CDR3 protein. Here the sample spans 750,000 to 950,000 distinct CDR3 sequences, roughly 46% being singletons. The V gene's germline CDR1 is MRHNA and CDR2 SNTAGT. The CDR3 covers 15 residues. What was sequenced was blood. This TCR was sampled from a girl aged 5-17 years with multiple sclerosis. V is TRBV6-4 and J is TRBJ2-1; D gene uncertain. With the DNA end fitting TRBJ2-7 better, the J assignment may be wrong. The CDR3 coding sequence is TGTGCCAGCTTTAGGAGTCGAAGCTCCTACAATGAGCAGTACTTC. Protein product: CASFRSRSSYNEQYF.